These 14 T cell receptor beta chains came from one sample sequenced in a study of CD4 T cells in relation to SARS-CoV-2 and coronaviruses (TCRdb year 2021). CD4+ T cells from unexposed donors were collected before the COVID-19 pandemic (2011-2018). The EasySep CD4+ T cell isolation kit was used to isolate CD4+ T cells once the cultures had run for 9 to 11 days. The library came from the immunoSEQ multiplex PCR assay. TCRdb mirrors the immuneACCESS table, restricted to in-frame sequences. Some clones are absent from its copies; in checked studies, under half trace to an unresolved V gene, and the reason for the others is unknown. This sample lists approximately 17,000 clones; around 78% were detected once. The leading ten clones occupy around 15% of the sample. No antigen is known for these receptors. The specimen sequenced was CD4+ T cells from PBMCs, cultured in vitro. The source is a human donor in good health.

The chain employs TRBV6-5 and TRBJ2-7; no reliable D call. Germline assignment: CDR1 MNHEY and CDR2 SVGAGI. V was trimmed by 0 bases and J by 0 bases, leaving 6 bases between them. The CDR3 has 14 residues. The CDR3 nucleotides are TGTGCCAGCAGTTACTCCCCCGGCTCCTACGAGCAGTACTTC. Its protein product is CASSYSPGSYEQYF.

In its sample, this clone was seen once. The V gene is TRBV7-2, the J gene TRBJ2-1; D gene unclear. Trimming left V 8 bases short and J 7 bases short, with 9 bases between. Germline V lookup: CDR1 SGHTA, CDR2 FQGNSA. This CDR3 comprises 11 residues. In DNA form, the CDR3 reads TGTGCCAGCGAGCTCCGAAATGAGCAGTTCTTC. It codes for CASELRNEQFF. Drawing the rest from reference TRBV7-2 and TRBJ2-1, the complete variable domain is GAGVSQSPSNKVTEKGKDVELRCDPISGHTALYWYRQSLGQGLEFLIYFQGNSAPDKSGLPSDRFSAERTGGSVSTLTIQRTQQEDSAVYLCASELRNEQFFGPGTRLTVL.

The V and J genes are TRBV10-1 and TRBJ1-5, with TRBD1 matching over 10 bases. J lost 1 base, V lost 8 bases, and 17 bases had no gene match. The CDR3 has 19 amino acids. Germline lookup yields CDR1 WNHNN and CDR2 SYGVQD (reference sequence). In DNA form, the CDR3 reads TGCGCCAGCCGTATCCTCTACGACAGGGGGCTTTGCAGCAATCAGCCCCAGCATTTT. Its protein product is CASRILYDRGLCSNQPQHF.

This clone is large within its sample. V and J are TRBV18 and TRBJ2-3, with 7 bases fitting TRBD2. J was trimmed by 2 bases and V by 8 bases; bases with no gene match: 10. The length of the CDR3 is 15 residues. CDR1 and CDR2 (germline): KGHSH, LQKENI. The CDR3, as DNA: TGTGCCAGCGTCCGGGACTACCTCTCCACAGATACGCAGTATTTT. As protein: CASVRDYLSTDTQYF.

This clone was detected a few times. CDR3 DNA: TGTGCCTGGACCCGACAGGGGAGAACCTACGAGCAGTACTTC. It encodes CAWTRQGRTYEQYF. This chain uses TRBV30 with TRBJ2-7, with 8 bases matching TRBD1. Germline V gene sequence: CDR1 GTSNPN, CDR2 SVGIG (reference sequence). The CDR3 totals 14 residues. V trimming: 4 bases; J trimming: 2 bases; junction bases outside the gene matches: 7.

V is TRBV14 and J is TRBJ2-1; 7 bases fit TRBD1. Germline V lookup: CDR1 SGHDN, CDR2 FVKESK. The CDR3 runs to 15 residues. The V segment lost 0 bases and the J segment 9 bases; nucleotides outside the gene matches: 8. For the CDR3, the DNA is TGTGCCAGCAGCCAAGAACCGGGACAGTTCGTTGAGCAGTTCTTC. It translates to CASSQEPGQFVEQFF.

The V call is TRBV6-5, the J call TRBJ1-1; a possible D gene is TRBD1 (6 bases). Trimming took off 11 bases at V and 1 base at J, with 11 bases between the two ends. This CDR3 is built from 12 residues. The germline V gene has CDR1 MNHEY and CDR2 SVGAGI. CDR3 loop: CAGSGQNTEAFF. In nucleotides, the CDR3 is TGTGCCGGGTCGGGACAGAACACTGAAGCTTTCTTT.

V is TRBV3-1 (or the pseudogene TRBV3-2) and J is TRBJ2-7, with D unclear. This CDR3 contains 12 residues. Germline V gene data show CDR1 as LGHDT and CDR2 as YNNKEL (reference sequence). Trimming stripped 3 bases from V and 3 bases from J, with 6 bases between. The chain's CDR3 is CASSQTDYEQYF. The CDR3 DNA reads TGTGCCAGCAGCCAGACTGACTACGAGCAGTACTTC.

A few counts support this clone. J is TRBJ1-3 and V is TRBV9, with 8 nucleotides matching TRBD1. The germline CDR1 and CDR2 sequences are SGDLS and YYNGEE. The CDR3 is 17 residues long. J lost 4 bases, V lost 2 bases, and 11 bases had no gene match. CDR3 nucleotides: TGTGCCAGCAGCGTTCGCGGTCAGGGGGCGAACGGAAACACCATATATTTT. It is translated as CASSVRGQGANGNTIYF.

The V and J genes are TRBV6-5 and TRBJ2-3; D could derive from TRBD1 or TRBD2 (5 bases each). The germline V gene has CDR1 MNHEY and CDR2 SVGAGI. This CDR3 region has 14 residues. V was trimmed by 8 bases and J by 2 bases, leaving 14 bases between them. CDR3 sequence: CASLRDGYTDTQYF. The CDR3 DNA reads TGTGCCAGCCTCCGGGACGGATACACAGATACGCAGTATTTT.

The CDR3 nucleotides are TGTGCTAGTGGTTTCAGGGAAGAGACCCAGTACTTC. It translates to CASGFREETQYF. This rearrangement joins TRBV12-5 to TRBJ2-5; a weak D match, TRBD1 (5 bases). There are 12 residues in the CDR3. Per germline, CDR1 LGHNT and CDR2 FRNRAP. V shed 3 bases and J shed 3 bases, with 5 bases lying between them.

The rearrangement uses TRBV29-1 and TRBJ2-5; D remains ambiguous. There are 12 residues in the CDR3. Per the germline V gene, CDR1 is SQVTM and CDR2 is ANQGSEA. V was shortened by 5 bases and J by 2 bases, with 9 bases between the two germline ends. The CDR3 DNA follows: TGCAGCGTTCAGGCGCCACAAGAGACCCAGTACTTC. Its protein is CSVQAPQETQYF.

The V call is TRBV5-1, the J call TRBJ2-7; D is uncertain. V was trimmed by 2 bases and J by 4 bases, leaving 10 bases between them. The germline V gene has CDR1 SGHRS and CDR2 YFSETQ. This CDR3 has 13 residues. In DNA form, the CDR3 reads TGCGCCAGCAGCTTACCTCGTGAGTACGAGCAGTACTTC. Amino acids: CASSLPREYEQYF. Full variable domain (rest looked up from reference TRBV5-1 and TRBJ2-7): KAGVTQTPRYLIKTRGQQVTLSCSPISGHRSVSWYQQTPGQGLQFLFEYFSETQRNKGNFPGRFSGRQFSNSRSEMNVSTLELGDSALYLCASSLPREYEQYFGPGTRLTVT.

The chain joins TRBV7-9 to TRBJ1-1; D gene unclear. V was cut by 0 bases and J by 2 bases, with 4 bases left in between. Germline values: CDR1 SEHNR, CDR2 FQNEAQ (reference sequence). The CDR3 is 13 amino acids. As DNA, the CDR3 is TGTGCCAGCAGCTTAGCCAGAAACACTGAAGCTTTCTTT. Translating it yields CASSLARNTEAFF.